This T cell receptor (beta chain) was identified during a study of T cells in localized non-small cell lung cancer. Study-level points and caveats: A median of around 60 clones ranked among the top 100 in tumor appeared in adjacent lung. Uninvolved adjacent lung showed peak T cell clonality, exceeding tumor. A single tumor region was sequenced, leaving heterogeneity possible.

The repertoire was sequenced with immunoSEQ multiplex PCR; TCRdb's copy has only in-frame clones and lacks some. This table holds over 30,000 clones, 86% found once. A remark on this clone: What it recognizes is unknown.

From germline, CDR1 is MNHEY and CDR2 SVGAGI. V dropped 6 bases and J dropped 0; count of bases not matched to a gene: 7. The CDR3 runs 15 residues. Source: peripheral blood mononuclear cells, taken before any cancer treatment. This clonotype originated in a male donor aged 60 or over with stage II lung adenocarcinoma. The chain has TRBV6-5 and TRBJ2-7; TRBD2 matches at 8 bases. This chain's CDR3 is CASRLLADISYEQYF. The CDR3 nucleotides are TGTGCCAGCAGGCTACTAGCGGACATCTCCTACGAGCAGTACTTC.